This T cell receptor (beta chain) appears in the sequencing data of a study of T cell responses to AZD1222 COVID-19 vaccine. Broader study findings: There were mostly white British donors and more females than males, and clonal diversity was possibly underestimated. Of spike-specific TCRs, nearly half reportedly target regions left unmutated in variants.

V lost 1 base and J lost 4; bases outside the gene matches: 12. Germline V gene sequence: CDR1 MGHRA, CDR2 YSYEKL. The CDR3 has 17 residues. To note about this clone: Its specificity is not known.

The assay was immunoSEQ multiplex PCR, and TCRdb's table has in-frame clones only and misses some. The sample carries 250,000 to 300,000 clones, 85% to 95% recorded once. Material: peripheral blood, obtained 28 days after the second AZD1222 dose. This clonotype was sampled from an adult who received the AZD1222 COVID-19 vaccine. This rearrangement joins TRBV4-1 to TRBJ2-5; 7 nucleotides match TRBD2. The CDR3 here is CASSQVFKRGAGETQYF. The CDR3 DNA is TGCGCCAGCAGCCAAGTGTTTAAGCGGGGAGCTGGAGAGACCCAGTACTTC.